Listed below are T cell receptor beta chains from one sample, sequenced in a study of cytomegalovirus exposure and HLA in healthy donors. Some clones are missing from TCRdb's copy, which holds only in-frame ones; the method was immunoSEQ multiplex PCR. The profile shows roughly 140,000 clones, 68% of them singletons. The material sequenced was PBMCs. Receptors originate from a man in his sixties in good health and CMV-seronegative. CDR3s include the opening cysteine and the closing phenylalanine or tryptophan. D genes are given only for firm matches. Some rows mark clone size as missing; the rest say once, few, many or name a class of expanded clone.

d_gene	abundance	j_gene	v_gene	CDR3aa	CDR3nt
-	-	TRBJ2-1	TRBV20-1	CSALASLQFF	TGCAGTGCCTTAGCCTCCCTTCAGTTCTTC
-	-	TRBJ2-1	TRBV6-5	CASSYSAYYNEQFF	TGTGCCAGCAGTTACTCTGCCTACTACAATGAGCAGTTCTTC
TRBD2	few	TRBJ2-5	TRBV7-9	CASRLAGGAGTQYF	TGTGCCAGCAGGCTAGCGGGAGGGGCTGGGACCCAGTACTTC
TRBD1	-	TRBJ2-7	TRBV5-1	CASSRQGDEDEQYF	TGCGCCAGCAGTCGACAGGGAGATGAGGACGAGCAGTACTTC
-	-	TRBJ2-7	TRBV19	CASSIVDRTYEQYF	TGTGCCAGTAGTATAGTCGACAGGACCTACGAGCAGTACTTC
TRBD2	-	TRBJ2-1	TRBV2	CASGLAGDGEQFF	TGTGCCAGCGGACTAGCGGGAGATGGGGAGCAGTTCTTC
-	once	TRBJ1-4	TRBV5-8	CASSRGLTNEKLFF	TGTGCCAGCAGCAGGGGCCTTACTAATGAAAAACTGTTTTTT
TRBD2	-	TRBJ2-7	TRBV5-6	CASSFGLAGTFSYEQYF	TGTGCCAGCAGCTTTGGACTAGCGGGAACCTTCTCCTACGAGCAGTACTTC
-	few	TRBJ1-5	TRBV19	CASTPPRRALSNQPQHF	TGTGCCAGTACACCCCCTAGGAGGGCGCTTAGCAATCAGCCCCAGCATTTT
TRBD2	-	TRBJ2-1	TRBV5-1	CASSDGTSGTYNEQFF	TGCGCCAGCAGCGATGGGACTAGCGGGACCTACAATGAGCAGTTCTTC
TRBD1	-	TRBJ2-7	TRBV29-1	CSVGGSRMSDEQYF	TGCAGCGTAGGGGGCAGCCGCATGTCCGACGAGCAGTACTTC
TRBD1	-	TRBJ2-1	TRBV7-3	CASSLDREPYNEQFF	TGTGCCAGCAGCCTAGACAGGGAACCTTACAATGAGCAGTTCTTC
-	-	TRBJ2-7	TRBV13	CASSLSRGAYEQYF	TGTGCCAGCAGCTTATCCAGGGGGGCTTACGAGCAGTACTTC
-	-	TRBJ2-5	TRBV7-3	CASSPGDQETQYF	TGTGCCAGCAGCCCAGGGGACCAAGAGACCCAGTACTTC
TRBD1	-	TRBJ1-2	TRBV9	CASSVAGTRGRGGYTF	TGTGCCAGCAGCGTAGCTGGGACCAGGGGGCGAGGTGGCTACACCTTC
-	-	TRBJ1-6	TRBV18	CASSGGSQVFDNSPLHF	TGTGCCAGCTCAGGGGGGTCCCAAGTATTCGATAATTCACCCCTCCACTTT
TRBD2	-	TRBJ2-3	TRBV7-6	CASSLGPGGNTDTQYF	TGTGCCAGCAGCTTAGGGCCGGGAGGGAACACAGATACGCAGTATTTT
TRBD1	-	TRBJ1-2	TRBV29-1	CSYDRGGYGYTF	TGCAGCTATGACAGGGGGGGCTATGGCTACACCTTC
TRBD2	once	TRBJ2-3	TRBV19	CASSPGLAGPTDTQYF	TGTGCCAGTAGTCCGGGACTAGCGGGACCCACAGATACGCAGTATTTT
TRBD1	-	TRBJ1-1	TRBV18	CASSPSGGSGRTEAFF	TGTGCCAGCTCCCCCTCAGGGGGCAGTGGACGCACTGAAGCTTTCTTT
-	-	TRBJ2-5	TRBV7-8	CASSSLDIQETQYF	TGTGCCAGCAGCTCCCTGGACATTCAAGAGACCCAGTACTTC
-	-	TRBJ1-2	TRBV28	CASRPTRSGRDYGYTF	TGTGCCAGCAGACCAACGAGATCCGGCCGGGACTATGGCTACACCTTC
-	-	TRBJ2-3	TRBV6-4	CASSDSSGPDPDTQYF	TGTGCCAGCAGTGACTCTAGCGGCCCTGACCCAGATACGCAGTATTTT
TRBD2	few	TRBJ2-2	TRBV7-7	CASSLTEGRAGELFF	TGTGCCAGCAGCTTAACGGAGGGGAGGGCCGGGGAGCTGTTTTTT
-	-	TRBJ1-1	TRBV5-1	CASSLVALNTEAFF	TGCGCCAGCAGCTTGGTGGCTTTGAACACTGAAGCTTTCTTT
TRBD1	-	TRBJ1-1	TRBV28	CASSSTTGATEAFF	TGTGCCAGCAGCTCGACCACAGGGGCCACTGAAGCTTTCTTT
-	once	TRBJ2-2	TRBV19	CASSISLLGRELFF	TGTGCCAGTAGTATAAGTCTACTCGGGAGGGAGCTGTTTTTT
TRBD2	few	TRBJ2-3	TRBV7-2	CASSLALAGGSDTQYF	TGTGCCAGCAGCTTAGCGCTGGCGGGAGGGTCAGATACGCAGTATTTT
-	-	TRBJ2-4	TRBV6-1	CASRGQVLAKNIQYF	TGTGCCAGCAGAGGACAAGTACTAGCCAAAAACATTCAGTACTTC
-	-	TRBJ2-5	TRBV18	CASSQYQETQYF	TGTGCCAGCTCTCAGTACCAAGAGACCCAGTACTTC
TRBD1	-	TRBJ2-7	TRBV6-5	CASRRQGAYEQYF	TGTGCCAGCAGGCGACAGGGAGCCTACGAGCAATACTTC
TRBD2	-	TRBJ2-3	TRBV5-1	CASSLGASGSSTDTQYF	TGCGCCAGCAGCTTGGGGGCTAGCGGGAGTTCCACAGATACGCAGTATTTT
-	-	TRBJ2-3	TRBV5-6	CASSLAGGLDTQYF	TGTGCCAGCAGCTTGGCAGGGGGGCTGGATACGCAGTATTTT
TRBD2	-	TRBJ2-1	TRBV28	CASSFILAEREQFF	TGTGCCAGCAGTTTCATCCTAGCGGAGCGTGAGCAGTTCTTC
-	-	TRBJ1-1	TRBV6-5	CASSYDRENTEAFF	TGTGCCAGCAGTTACGACAGAGAGAACACTGAAGCTTTCTTT
TRBD2	-	TRBJ2-3	TRBV28	CASSPVGLAGVKDTQYF	TGTGCCAGCAGCCCAGTGGGACTAGCGGGAGTGAAAGATACGCAGTATTTT
-	few	TRBJ2-3	TRBV30	CAWADSDTQYF	TGTGCCTGGGCGGACAGTGATACGCAGTATTTT
TRBD1	-	TRBJ2-3	TRBV18	CASSPPGQGASTDTQYF	TGTGCCAGCTCACCACCGGGACAGGGGGCTAGCACAGATACGCAGTATTTT
TRBD1	-	TRBJ1-1	TRBV28	CASSSPGTGGAFRTEAFF	TGTGCCAGCAGTTCACCCGGGACAGGGGGCGCTTTTCGGACTGAAGCTTTCTTT
-	-	TRBJ2-3	TRBV7-3	CASSPGSTDTQYF	TGTGCCAGCAGCCCCGGTAGCACAGATACGCAGTATTTT
-	-	TRBJ2-7	TRBV27	CASSYIPGGYEQYF	TGTGCCAGCAGTTACATCCCCGGGGGCTACGAGCAGTACTTC
TRBD1	few	TRBJ2-5	TRBV18	CASSPGQAETQYF	TGTGCCAGCTCCCCGGGACAGGCGGAGACCCAGTACTTC
-	-	TRBJ2-3	TRBV5-1	CASSGGIETDTQYF	TGCGCCAGCAGCGGCGGCATTGAGACAGATACGCAGTATTTT
TRBD1	once	TRBJ1-2	TRBV7-8	CASSLGGQGKLLYGYTF	TGTGCCAGCAGCTTAGGGGGACAGGGGAAACTTTTGTATGGCTACACCTTC
-	-	TRBJ1-1	TRBV7-2	CASSLVSGGGGMNTEAFF	TGTGCCAGCAGCTTAGTCTCGGGGGGCGGGGGCATGAACACTGAAGCTTTCTTT
-	-	TRBJ2-2	TRBV27	CASSLRAWGSNTGELFF	TGTGCCAGCAGTTTAAGGGCATGGGGCTCGAACACCGGGGAGCTGTTTTTT
-	-	TRBJ1-4	TRBV19	CASSISTGSNEKLFF	TGTGCCAGTAGTATCTCGACAGGATCTAATGAAAAACTGTTTTTT
-	-	TRBJ2-7	TRBV5-8	CASSFGSRGSYEQYF	TGTGCCAGCAGCTTCGGGTCACGGGGCTCCTACGAGCAGTACTTC